These 9 T cell receptor beta chains were sequenced from one sample in a study of blood T cell repertoires in COVID-19 (dated by TCRdb to about 2020). Receptor amplification or capture employed the immunoSEQ multiplex PCR assay. Not all clones reach the TCRdb copy of this immuneACCESS table, which keeps in-frame sequences only. Checked studies attribute under half of the gap to unresolved V genes and leave the rest unexplained. Recorded for this sample are more than 95,000 clones; over 75% of them occurred a single time. 13% of the sample goes to the ten largest clones. The sample taken for sequencing was peripheral blood. The receptors were sampled from a human donor in a cohort sampled during active or convalescent COVID-19.

CDR3 DNA: TGCGCCAGCAGCTTCCGGGTAACAGGGACATCCTACAATGAGCAGTTCTTC. This translates into CASSFRVTGTSYNEQFF. The J gene is TRBJ2-1, the V gene TRBV5-1; D is possibly TRBD1 (6 bases). The CDR3 consists of 17 residues. Germline V CDR1 and CDR2: SGHRS, YFSETQ. V gave up 2 bases and J gave up 1 base, with 16 bases separating them.

In this sample, this clone turned up once. The DNA of the CDR3 is TGTGCCAGTACCCCCCTTGGGGCAGCCCGGGGCAATCAGCCCCAGCATTTT. Translation: CASTPLGAARGNQPQHF. The V and J genes are TRBV19 and TRBJ1-5, with D tentatively TRBD1 (5 bases). Per the germline V gene, CDR1 is LNHDA and CDR2 is SQIVND (reference sequence). V was shortened by 7 bases and J by 2 bases, with 21 bases between the two germline ends. The CDR3 contains 17 residues.

The chain recombines TRBV7-9 with TRBJ1-2; 7 bases agree with TRBD1. The CDR3 is 15 amino acids. Germline V gene data show CDR1 as SEHNR and CDR2 as FQNEAQ (reference sequence). Trimming at V came to 2 bases and at J to 2 bases, leaving 5 bases not matched to a gene. The chain's CDR3 is CASSLRGQLNYGYTF. The CDR3, as DNA: TGTGCCAGCAGCTTAAGGGGGCAGTTAAACTATGGCTACACCTTC.

This chain connects TRBV7-3 to TRBJ2-2; the match to TRBD1 covers 7 bases. There are 15 residues in the CDR3. Germline V gene lookup returns CDR1 SGHTA and CDR2 FQGTGA. Losses at the gene ends were 4 bases for V and 4 bases for J; bases not matched to a gene: 6. CDR3 DNA: TGTGCCAGCAGCTCCAGACAGGGCGGCACCGGGGAGCTGTTTTTT. Amino acids: CASSSRQGGTGELFF. Full variable domain (outside the CDR3, taken from reference TRBV7-3 and TRBJ2-2): GAGVSQTPSNKVTEKGKYVELRCDPISGHTALYWYRQSLGQGPEFLIYFQGTGAADDSGLPNDRFFAVRPEGSVSTLKIQRTERGDSAVYLCASSSRQGGTGELFFGEGSRLTVL.

The chain links TRBV28 to TRBJ1-5; the D gene is possibly TRBD1 (6 bases). From germline, CDR1 is MDHEN and CDR2 SYDVKM. Between the trimmed V and J ends, which lost 5 bases and 4 bases, there was a span of 15 bases. The CDR3 length is 15 residues. The CDR3 loop reads CASSPSGTLNQPQHF. CDR3 bases: TGTGCCAGCAGTCCATCCGGGACACTTAATCAGCCCCAGCATTTT.

The rearrangement links TRBV6-5 to TRBJ1-4; TRBD1 might be the D (5 bases). V dropped 0 bases and J dropped 5 bases, with 13 bases sitting between them. CDR1 is MNHEY, CDR2 SVGAGI, per germline. This CDR3 contains 16 residues. DNA of the CDR3: TGTGCCAGCAGTTACTCGGTGGGACTCACGAATGAAAAACTGTTTTTT. It specifies CASSYSVGLTNEKLFF.

The chain uses TRBV29-1 and TRBJ2-7; TRBD1 agrees at 7 bases. V was pared by 4 bases and J by 5 bases, with 8 bases of the junction left unmatched. The CDR3 contains 13 residues. The V gene's germline CDR1 is SQVTM and CDR2 ANQGSEA. CDR3: CSVGPFTGDEQYF. CDR3 bases: TGCAGCGTTGGACCCTTCACAGGGGACGAGCAGTACTTC.

The V gene is TRBV6-6, the J gene TRBJ2-7, with D hard to call. This CDR3 spans 11 amino acids. Germline CDR1 MNHNY, CDR2 SVGAGI (reference sequence). V dropped 4 bases and J dropped 7 bases, with 8 bases sitting between them. The CDR3 DNA sequence: TGTGCCAGCAGTTCACCGGAGGAGCAGTACTTC. Residues: CASSSPEEQYF.

This clone occurred once. The V gene is TRBV11-3, the J gene TRBJ2-1, with D possibly TRBD2 on 7 matching bases. CDR1 and CDR2 from the germline V gene are SGHNT and YENEEA. This CDR3 is built from 15 residues. Trimming shortened V by 3 bases and J by 9 bases, and 18 bases separated the two germline ends. The CDR3 bases are TGTGCCAGCAGCTTTCGGACGGCGGGGGCAGGTGAGCAGTTCTTC. Translating gives CASSFRTAGAGEQFF. The whole variable domain, remainder taken from reference TRBV11-3 and TRBJ2-1, is EAGVVQSPRYKIIEKKQPVAFWCNPISGHNTLYWYLQNLGQGPELLIRYENEEAVDDSQLPKDRFSAERLKGVDSTLKIQPAELGDSAVYLCASSFRTAGAGEQFFGPGTRLTVL.